This TCR beta chain was identified in a study of a mutant IDH1 vaccine in newly diagnosed glioma. The repertoire was sequenced with immunoSEQ multiplex PCR; TCRdb's copy has only in-frame clones and lacks some. The table lists some 27,000 clones, 65% to 85% of them singletons. From germline, CDR1 is SNHLY and CDR2 FYNNEI. This CDR3 contains 15 residues. V lost 0 bases to trimming and J lost 1 base, with 9 bases between them. This clone occurred once. Its antigen is unidentified. The time point denotes: week 5, during vaccination. Each dose delivered 300 ug of mutant IDH1 20-mer peptide subcutaneously with imiquimod.

The rearrangement uses TRBV2 and TRBJ2-5, with D possibly matching TRBD2 (6 bases). Sequencing used PBMCs, obtained from a glioma patient whose treatment included an IDH1 peptide vaccine. This clonotype was sampled from a man in his forties or fifties with glioma. The CDR3 loop is CASSEAGRGQETQYF. The CDR3 DNA sequence: TGTGCCAGCAGTGAAGCAGGGCGGGGCCAAGAGACCCAGTACTTC.